Each of the 4 T cell receptor beta chains below was sequenced from the same sample in a study of STAT5B mutations in CD4+ large granular lymphocyte leukemia. Repertoires were generated with immunoSEQ multiplex PCR, while TCRdb's copy carries only in-frame clones and drops some. The sample lists about 28,000 clones; 65% to 85% were seen once. Sequenced material: CD4+ T cells from blood buffy coats. The source of these receptors is a human donor in good health.

The rearrangement links TRBV19 to TRBJ1-5; D is unclear. Trimming cost V 6 bases and J 3 bases, with 15 bases left between them. The CDR3 totals 15 residues. Per germline, CDR1 LNHDA and CDR2 SQIVND (reference sequence). The CDR3 nucleotides read TGTGCCAGTAGGACCGATGGAGGCCCCAATCAGCCCCAGCATTTT. This sequence encodes CASRTDGGPNQPQHF.

The chain couples TRBV6-1 to TRBJ1-2, with D unresolved. Germline V gene lookup returns CDR1 MNHNS and CDR2 SASEGT. The ends were cut back, 2 bases at V and 3 bases at J, with 10 bases in the middle. The length of the CDR3 is 14 residues. The CDR3 nucleotides are TGTGCCAGCAGTGAAACCCACCGGGACTATGGCTACACCTTC. It is translated as CASSETHRDYGYTF.

The chain combines TRBV6-1 with TRBJ1-5; 12 bases align to TRBD1. Germline V CDR1 and CDR2: MNHNS, SASEGT. J gave up 8 bases and V 6 bases, and 5 bases lay outside the gene matches. This CDR3 contains 14 residues. Here the CDR3 DNA reads TGTGCCAGCAGGGGGACAGGGGGCATAGAGCCCCAGCATTTT. Its protein is CASRGTGGIEPQHF.

The chain links TRBV5-4 to TRBJ1-6; D is uncertain. V gave up 1 base and J gave up 5 bases, with 7 bases separating them. There are 14 residues in the CDR3. The germline V gene encodes CDR1 SGHNT and CDR2 YYREEE (reference sequence). The DNA of the CDR3 is TGTGCCAGCAGCTTGAGGCAGGATAATTCACCCCTCCACTTT. Its protein product is CASSLRQDNSPLHF.